These 24 T cell receptor beta chains share one sample of origin, sequenced in a study of shared clonotypes between healthy human individuals. CD8 cells classed as naive were CD45RO-negative and positively selected for CCR7, excluding terminally differentiated effector memory CD45RA+ cells. Sequencing used immunoSEQ multiplex PCR; TCRdb keeps in-frame clones, though not all of them. This sample carries millions of clones, 90% to 95% of them seen once, and the ten largest clones take 1.5% to 2%. The source material was naive CD8+ T cells from PBMCs. The receptors here all came from a man aged 18 to 29 in good health. Some clones in this sample may be carry-over from other donors' samples.

The CDR3 protein is CASSQELGAGNEQFF. The CDR3 bases are TGTGCCAGCAGCCAAGAGTTGGGGGCAGGGAATGAGCAGTTCTTC. The V gene is TRBV4-2, the J gene TRBJ2-1; a weak D match, TRBD1 (6 bases). The CDR3 has 15 amino acids. Trimming shortened V by 0 bases and J by 7 bases, and 13 bases separated the two germline ends. Looked up from germline, CDR1 is LGHNA and CDR2 is YNFKEQ.

The gene calls are TRBV7-8 and TRBJ2-1; D gene ambiguous. Trimming took off 3 bases at V and 6 bases at J, with 15 bases between the two ends. CDR3 length: 15 amino acids. Germline-derived CDR1 and CDR2 are SGHVS and FQNEAQ. For the CDR3, the DNA is TGTGCCAGCAGCTTTTTACGGGCCTCCCTCAATGAGCAGTTCTTC. Its protein product is CASSFLRASLNEQFF.

The V gene is TRBV2, the J gene TRBJ2-7, with D possibly TRBD1 on 5 matching bases. The V and J ends lost 4 bases and 6 bases respectively, with 16 bases between them. CDR1 and CDR2 (germline): SNHLY, FYNNEI. CDR3 size: 14 residues. This chain's CDR3 is CASSGGPRPGEQYF. DNA for the CDR3: TGTGCCAGCAGTGGGGGCCCCCGCCCGGGCGAGCAGTACTTC.

Turning to this clone: Other nucleotide sequences in the sample specify the same CDR3. The chain combines TRBV19 with TRBJ2-5, with 8 nucleotides matching TRBD2. The CDR3 contains 14 residues. Looked up from germline, CDR1 is LNHDA and CDR2 is SQIVND (reference sequence). The V segment lost 1 base and the J segment 4 bases; nucleotides outside the gene matches: 2. CDR3 residues: CASSIAGGRETQYF. As DNA, the CDR3 is TGTGCCAGTAGTATAGCGGGAGGGCGAGAGACCCAGTACTTC.

The chain combines TRBV7-8 with TRBJ2-3, with D tentatively TRBD2 (7 bases). V was cut by 6 bases and J by 6 bases, with 16 bases left in between. Germline CDR1 SGHVS, CDR2 FQNEAQ. This CDR3 region has 14 residues. The CDR3 loop reads CASSPRGGRDTQYF. As DNA, the CDR3 is TGTGCCAGCAGTCCGAGGGGGGGCCGGGATACGCAGTATTTT. The entire variable domain, with the rest obtained from reference TRBV7-8 and TRBJ2-3, is as follows: GAGVSQSPRYKVAKRGQDVALRCDPISGHVSLFWYQQALGQGPEFLTYFQNEAQLDKSGLPSDRFFAERPEGSVSTLKIQRTQQEDSAVYLCASSPRGGRDTQYFGPGTRLTVL.

Remarks on this clone: Other DNA sequences in this sample translate to the same CDR3. The J gene is TRBJ1-2, the V gene TRBV27; the D gene is possibly TRBD1 (6 bases). The CDR3 is made up of 13 amino acids. Germline-derived CDR1 and CDR2 are MNHEY and SMNVEV (reference sequence). Trimming shortened V by 6 bases and J by 4 bases, and 12 bases separated the two germline ends. CDR3 in DNA: TGTGCCAGCAGCCCGACAGGCATCTATGGCTACACCTTC. It codes for CASSPTGIYGYTF.

The chain combines TRBV27 with TRBJ2-5; the D is unclear. The V gene's germline CDR1 is MNHEY and CDR2 SMNVEV (reference sequence). This CDR3 is 14 amino acids long. The V end was cut by 6 bases, the J end by 0 bases, with 11 bases between. The CDR3 sequence: CASSTLNDQETQYF. The CDR3 coding sequence is TGTGCCAGCAGCACACTAAACGACCAAGAGACCCAGTACTTC.

As DNA, the CDR3 is TGTGCCAGCAGCTTATCGGCGGGAGCCGTCTACGAGCAGTACTTC. Its translation is CASSLSAGAVYEQYF. The chain employs TRBV11-2 and TRBJ2-7; the match to TRBD2 covers 7 bases. The germline V gene has CDR1 SGHAT and CDR2 FQNNGV. The junction had 7 bases not matched to a gene; V was cut back by 2 bases and J by 3 bases. This CDR3 comprises 15 residues.

The chain is built from TRBV5-1 and TRBJ2-3; the match to TRBD2 covers 7 bases. The CDR3 has 14 residues. The V and J ends lost 0 bases and 6 bases, in that order; junction bases with no gene match: 4. Per germline, CDR1 SGHRS and CDR2 YFSETQ. The CDR3 reads CASSLARGEDTQYF. For the CDR3, the DNA is TGCGCCAGCAGCTTGGCCCGGGGGGAGGATACGCAGTATTTT.

The rearrangement uses TRBV9 and TRBJ2-6, with unresolved D. The V end was cut by 1 base, the J end by 0 bases, with 8 bases between. Germline CDR1 and CDR2: SGDLS and YYNGEE. The length of the CDR3 is 16 residues. The CDR3 DNA is TGTGCCAGCAGCGTATTCGGAAACTCTGGGGCCAACGTCCTGACTTTC. It yields the protein CASSVFGNSGANVLTF.

This clone was seen just once. This rearrangement joins TRBV28 to TRBJ2-1, with 10 nucleotides matching TRBD2. Germline V CDR1 and CDR2: MDHEN, SYDVKM. The CDR3 covers 15 residues. Trimming took 10 bases from V and 1 from J; bases not matched to a gene: 7. CDR3 sequence reads: CATKQAGGSYNEQFF. The CDR3 bases are TGTGCCACTAAGCAAGCGGGAGGGTCCTACAATGAGCAGTTCTTC.

Regarding this clone: At the DNA level, this CDR3 is encoded by other sequences in the same sample as well. The chain couples TRBV27 to TRBJ2-7; D may be TRBD1 (5 bases). V gave up 3 bases and J gave up 3 bases, with 9 bases separating them. Germline CDR1 and CDR2: MNHEY and SMNVEV (reference sequence). The CDR3 consists of 13 residues. The CDR3 DNA is TGTGCCAGCAGTTTCGGTCAGGGCTACGAGCAGTACTTC. Protein product: CASSFGQGYEQYF.

This rearrangement joins TRBV28 to TRBJ2-7; D is unclear. Germline V gene sequence: CDR1 MDHEN, CDR2 SYDVKM. Trimming shortened V by 3 bases and J by 0 bases, and 12 bases separated the two germline ends. The CDR3 extends over 15 amino acids. As DNA, the CDR3 is TGTGCCAGCAGTTTTCCCCGACGGAGCTCCTACGAGCAGTACTTC. Protein: CASSFPRRSSYEQYF.

The chain links TRBV9 to TRBJ2-4; the match to TRBD2 covers 7 bases. V trimming: 4 bases; J trimming: 3 bases; junction bases outside the gene matches: 10. The germline V gene encodes CDR1 SGDLS and CDR2 YYNGEE. The CDR3 runs to 16 residues. The CDR3, as DNA: TGTGCCAGCAGCCGGGGGGAGGTTAGCGTCAAAAACATTCAGTACTTC. Encoded protein: CASSRGEVSVKNIQYF. The complete variable domain, with remaining parts taken from reference TRBV9 and TRBJ2-4, reads DSGVTQTPKHLITATGQRVTLRCSPRSGDLSVYWYQQSLDQGLQFLIQYYNGEERAKGNILERFSAQQFPDLHSELNLSSLELGDSALYFCASSRGEVSVKNIQYFGAGTRLSVL.

A remark on this clone: An end of the junction does not agree with germline; a read error may underlie this. The rearrangement links TRBV2 to TRBJ1-5; no firm D call. This CDR3 is built from 16 residues. Germline V gives CDR1 SNHLY, CDR2 FYNNEI. CDR3 in amino acids: CASTEGLTVLNQPQHF. The DNA for the CDR3 is TGTGCCAGCACTGAAGGGTTGACGGTTCTCAATCAGCCCCAGCATTTT.

The gene calls are TRBV4-3 and TRBJ2-3; the D gene is possibly TRBD1 (6 bases). Per the germline V gene, CDR1 is LGHNA and CDR2 is YSLEER. The CDR3 has 16 residues. Deletions cut 4 bases from V and 2 bases from J, with 16 bases between. The CDR3 loop reads CASSPYQDSLTDTQYF. The DNA for the CDR3 is TGCGCCAGCAGCCCTTACCAGGACAGCCTCACAGATACGCAGTATTTT.

The chain uses TRBV19 and TRBJ2-2; D remains unclear. Trimming removed 3 bases from V and 4 bases from J, with 6 bases in between. This CDR3 region has 13 residues. The germline gives CDR1 LNHDA, CDR2 SQIVND (reference sequence). CDR3 region: CASSIYPTGELFF. CDR3 in DNA: TGTGCCAGTAGTATTTACCCCACCGGGGAGCTGTTTTTT.

This clone was seen more than once but under ten times. A read error is possible here, since a much larger clone lies one base away. The chain couples TRBV7-8 to TRBJ1-5; D gene ambiguous. The germline CDR1 and CDR2 sequences are SGHVS and FQNEAQ. V lost 0 bases, J lost 6 bases, and 3 bases lay in between. The CDR3 covers 12 residues. The CDR3: CASSLAGQPQHF. The CDR3 region has the DNA TGTGCCAGCAGCTTAGCGGGTCAGCCCCAGCATTTT.

This clone was seen only once. The chain has TRBV5-1 and TRBJ2-7; possible D gene TRBD1, 5 bases. CDR3 length equals 14 residues. The germline V gene has CDR1 SGHRS and CDR2 YFSETQ. V lost 0 bases and J 6 bases, leaving 13 bases between the germline ends. This CDR3 is CASSLEARVGEQYF. CDR3 DNA: TGCGCCAGCAGCTTGGAGGCCAGGGTGGGCGAGCAGTACTTC.

The J gene is TRBJ2-1, the V gene TRBV18; 13 bases match TRBD2. CDR1 is KGHSH, CDR2 LQKENI, per germline. This CDR3 region has 17 residues. V lost 0 bases and J lost 5; bases outside the gene matches: 4. CDR3 protein: CASSPPGLAGTHNEQFF. For the CDR3, the DNA is TGTGCCAGCTCACCACCGGGACTAGCGGGAACTCACAATGAGCAGTTCTTC.

The chain is built from TRBV28 and TRBJ2-6; D unclear. Trimming took 2 bases from V and 1 from J, leaving 15 bases between them. This CDR3 has 18 amino acids. Germline V CDR1 and CDR2: MDHEN, SYDVKM. The CDR3 sequence: CASSLLRPGSSGANVLTF. As DNA, the CDR3 is TGTGCCAGCAGTTTACTCAGGCCAGGTTCTTCTGGGGCCAACGTCCTGACTTTC.

The genes are TRBV5-1 and TRBJ2-7; 14 bases align to TRBD2. V shed 4 bases, J shed 2 bases, and the junction held 5 bases outside the gene matches. This CDR3 is 16 amino acids long. Germline CDR1 reads SGHRS; CDR2 reads YFSETQ. The CDR3 loop reads CASSPGTSGRAYEQYF. In DNA, the CDR3 is TGCGCCAGCAGCCCTGGGACTAGCGGGAGAGCCTACGAGCAGTACTTC. Drawing the rest from reference TRBV5-1 and TRBJ2-7, the complete variable domain is KAGVTQTPRYLIKTRGQQVTLSCSPISGHRSVSWYQQTPGQGLQFLFEYFSETQRNKGNFPGRFSGRQFSNSRSEMNVSTLELGDSALYLCASSPGTSGRAYEQYFGPGTRLTVT.

This chain uses TRBV4-3 with TRBJ2-1; the D gene is possibly TRBD2 (6 bases). The germline V and J ends were trimmed by 2 bases and 6 bases, with 20 bases remaining between them. In germline, CDR1 is LGHNA, CDR2 YSLEER. There are 17 residues in the CDR3. The CDR3 here is CASSQSRRAGPSNEQFF. The CDR3 coding sequence is TGCGCCAGCAGCCAAAGCCGCCGGGCGGGGCCTAGCAATGAGCAGTTCTTC.

About this clone: The identical CDR3 is also encoded by other nucleotide sequences in the sample. V is TRBV9 and J is TRBJ2-7; 12 bases are a match to TRBD2. CDR3 size: 13 residues. Germline lookup yields CDR1 SGDLS and CDR2 YYNGEE. V shed 4 bases, J shed 7 bases, and the junction held 3 bases outside the gene matches. The CDR3 DNA reads as TGTGCCAGCAGCTCCGGACTAGCGGGAGAGCAGTACTTC. Translated, it gives CASSSGLAGEQYF.